Below, 27 T cell receptor beta chains from the same sample are listed, as sequenced in a study of cytomegalovirus exposure and HLA in healthy donors. The PCR employed 60 Vbeta primers together with 13 Jbeta primers. TCRdb's table, derived via immunoSEQ multiplex PCR, lists solely in-frame clones and lacks some. The profile shows approximately 110,000 clones, about 73% of them singletons. Sequencing was performed on PBMCs. The receptors were gathered from a woman between 50 and 59 years old in good health and CMV-seropositive.

For the CDR3, the DNA is TGTGCCAGCAGTGAAGCGATTTCTACAGGGGGGAACACCATATATTTT. It codes for CASSEAISTGGNTIYF. The V and J genes are TRBV6-1 and TRBJ1-3, with TRBD1 matching over 8 bases. This CDR3 is built from 16 residues. Germline V gene sequence: CDR1 MNHNS, CDR2 SASEGT. The V and J ends lost 0 bases and 7 bases, in that order; junction bases with no gene match: 8.

This chain's CDR3 is CASKNDDRDYGYTF. CDR3 nucleotide sequence: TGTGCCAGCAAGAATGACGACAGGGACTATGGCTACACCTTC. V and J are TRBV6-1 and TRBJ1-2, with TRBD1 matching 7 bases. CDR1 is MNHNS, CDR2 SASEGT, per germline. Trimming removed 7 bases from V and 3 bases from J; junction bases left unmatched: 8. The CDR3 has 14 amino acids.

This clone came up a few times. CDR3 DNA: TGCGCCAGCAGCTTGGAAGACACCTCGAACACCGGGGAGCTGTTTTTT. Its protein product is CASSLEDTSNTGELFF. The V gene is TRBV5-1, the J gene TRBJ2-2; D remains unclear. In germline, CDR1 is SGHRS, CDR2 YFSETQ. V was trimmed by 0 bases and J by 0 bases, leaving 9 bases between them. The CDR3 runs 16 residues.

This chain uses TRBV11-3 with TRBJ2-1; D call uncertain. Germline V gives CDR1 SGHNT, CDR2 YENEEA. The CDR3 is 11 residues long. Trimming shortened V by 6 bases and J by 7 bases, and 7 bases separated the two germline ends. Written as DNA, the CDR3 is TGTGCCAGCAGTTTCGGGAATGAGCAGTTCTTC. Protein sequence: CASSFGNEQFF.

The rearrangement uses TRBV4-3 and TRBJ2-2; 15 nucleotides match TRBD2. V trimming: 4 bases; J trimming: 3 bases; junction bases outside the gene matches: 6. The germline CDR1 and CDR2 sequences are LGHNA and YSLEER. CDR3 length equals 18 residues. CDR3 region: CASSPGLAGGPDTGELFF. CDR3 DNA sequence: TGCGCCAGCAGCCCCGGACTAGCGGGGGGGCCGGACACCGGGGAGCTGTTTTTT.

The chain couples TRBV6-5 to TRBJ2-3; 10 bases agree with TRBD1. The CDR3 is 14 amino acids. V lost 7 bases to trimming and J lost 3 bases; unmatched junction nucleotides: 4. Per the germline V gene, CDR1 is MNHEY and CDR2 is SVGAGI. In DNA form, the CDR3 reads TGTGCCAGCACTCTGGGACAGGGGACAGATACGCAGTATTTT. As protein: CASTLGQGTDTQYF.

V usage is TRBV2 and J usage is TRBJ2-5, with TRBD2 identical over 9 bases. The J call is uncertain, as TRBJ2-7 better fits the DNA end. Germline V gene data show CDR1 as SNHLY and CDR2 as FYNNEI. This CDR3 is 13 amino acids long. The CDR3 loop reads CASKRGAPYEQYF. Here the CDR3 DNA reads TGTGCCAGCAAGCGGGGGGCACCTTACGAGCAGTACTTC.

Notes on this clone: Within the sample, other DNA sequences also encode this same CDR3. The rearrangement links TRBV7-2 to TRBJ2-5, with no clear D. In germline, CDR1 is SGHTA, CDR2 FQGNSA. Trimming cost V 3 bases and J 5 bases, with 10 bases left between them. The CDR3 contains 13 residues. CDR3 sequence (DNA): TGTGCCAGCAGCTTCAGAGGCCAGGAGACCCAGTACTTC. Residues: CASSFRGQETQYF.

The J gene is TRBJ1-1, the V gene TRBV18, with D possibly being TRBD1 (5 bases). Germline V gene lookup returns CDR1 KGHSH and CDR2 LQKENI. This CDR3 is built from 15 residues. V was clipped by 0 bases and J by 1 base, with 9 bases between them. CDR3 in amino acids: CASSPPSGGNTEAFF. The CDR3 coding sequence is TGTGCCAGCTCACCACCCTCGGGGGGGAACACTGAAGCTTTCTTT.

This sequence joins TRBV2 and TRBJ1-2; the match to TRBD1 covers 7 bases. The trim removed 7 bases at V and 6 bases at J, leaving 17 bases unmatched. The V gene's germline CDR1 is SNHLY and CDR2 FYNNEI. The CDR3 covers 16 residues. For the CDR3, the DNA is TGTGCCAGCAAAAGGGACAGAACTATTACGGAAAATGGCTACACCTTC. Encoded protein: CASKRDRTITENGYTF.

V usage is TRBV5-1 and J usage is TRBJ2-2; D is uncertain. Germline CDR1 is SGHRS and CDR2 is YFSETQ. V lost 5 bases and J lost 3, with 8 bases in between. The length of the CDR3 is 13 residues. The CDR3 spells CASSSEYTGELFF. The CDR3 DNA follows: TGCGCCAGCAGTTCGGAGTACACCGGGGAGCTGTTTTTT.

V is TRBV6-6 and J is TRBJ2-1; 8 positions agree with TRBD1. The CDR3 totals 14 residues. Losses at the gene ends were 8 bases for V and 6 bases for J; bases not matched to a gene: 9. The germline V gene has CDR1 MNHNY and CDR2 SVGAGI (reference sequence). The CDR3 loop is CASLPTGVPNEQFF. CDR3 nucleotides: TGTGCCAGCCTACCGACAGGGGTGCCCAATGAGCAGTTCTTC.

The chain recombines TRBV9 with TRBJ1-6; 9 bases are shared with TRBD1. This CDR3 contains 17 residues. Germline V lookup: CDR1 SGDLS, CDR2 YYNGEE. V shed 4 bases and J 4 bases; nucleotides not matched to a gene: 9. For the CDR3, the DNA is TGTGCCAGCAGCACCACAGGGGGCCGATCATATAATTCACCCCTCCACTTT. Translating it yields CASSTTGGRSYNSPLHF.

This clone was picked up a small number of times. V and J are TRBV7-2 and TRBJ2-5, with D possibly matching TRBD1 (6 bases). Per germline, CDR1 SGHTA and CDR2 FQGNSA. V lost 5 bases and J lost 5, with 9 bases in between. The CDR3 loop spans 12 amino acids. The CDR3 coding sequence is TGTGCCAGCAGCGAGCAGGGGGAGACCCAGTACTTC. Residues: CASSEQGETQYF.

The rearrangement links TRBV5-4 to TRBJ1-4, with 7 bases aligning to TRBD1. Germline loops: CDR1 SGHNT, CDR2 YYREEE (reference sequence). V trimming: 5 bases; J trimming: 5 bases; junction bases outside the gene matches: 3. The CDR3 runs to 13 residues. CDR3 loop: CASSLQGNEKLFF. CDR3 nucleotide sequence: TGTGCCAGCAGTCTACAGGGGAATGAAAAACTGTTTTTT.

The chain is built from TRBV7-9 and TRBJ2-4; weak D call: TRBD1 (6 bases). CDR3 length: 16 amino acids. The V end was cut by 5 bases, the J end by 3 bases, with 17 bases between. From germline, CDR1 is SEHNR and CDR2 FQNEAQ (reference sequence). The CDR3 region has the DNA TGTGCCAGCAGCCCCGCAGGGGACAATGGCAAAAACATTCAGTACTTC. Its protein product is CASSPAGDNGKNIQYF.

This clone was recorded once. This chain uses TRBV5-6 with TRBJ1-2; D perhaps matches TRBD1 (6 bases). The CDR3 is made up of 13 amino acids. Germline V gene lookup returns CDR1 SGHDT and CDR2 YYEEEE. V lost 0 bases, J lost 8 bases, and 11 bases lay in between. In DNA form, the CDR3 reads TGTGCCAGCAGCTTGGTGGCAGGGGACGGCTACACCTTC. Translation gives CASSLVAGDGYTF.

This chain links TRBV19 with TRBJ2-5, with 7 bases matching TRBD2. The CDR3 sequence is 14 residues long. The germline V gene encodes CDR1 LNHDA and CDR2 SQIVND (reference sequence). Trimming at V came to 6 bases and at J to 5 bases, leaving 9 bases not matched to a gene. The CDR3 here is CASSFGGTGETQYF. CDR3 sequence (DNA): TGTGCCAGTAGCTTCGGGGGGACCGGCGAGACCCAGTACTTC.

This clone came up a few times. This chain connects TRBV7-8 to TRBJ2-3, with a tentative D call TRBD1 (6 bases). This CDR3 is built from 15 residues. Germline assignment: CDR1 SGHVS and CDR2 FQNEAQ. V lost 4 bases, J lost 3 bases, and 14 bases lay in between. This CDR3 is CASSSGGVRTDTQYF. The CDR3 region has the DNA TGTGCCAGCAGCTCTGGGGGCGTGAGGACAGATACGCAGTATTTT.

The V and J genes are TRBV2 and TRBJ2-1, with 9 bases identical to TRBD2. The V segment lost 7 bases and the J segment 5 bases; nucleotides outside the gene matches: 6. Germline assignment: CDR1 SNHLY and CDR2 FYNNEI. This CDR3 is 14 amino acids long. The CDR3 DNA reads as TGTGCCAGCACCAGCGGGGGGTCACACAATGAGCAGTTCTTC. Translation: CASTSGGSHNEQFF.

The table lists this clone with a few counts. The genes are TRBV6-5 and TRBJ1-6, with a possible D match to TRBD1 (6 bases). There are 14 residues in the CDR3. Germline-derived CDR1 and CDR2 are MNHEY and SVGAGI. Trimming shortened V by 8 bases and J by 7 bases, and 15 bases separated the two germline ends. This chain's CDR3 is CASRVYRDNSPLHF. As DNA, the CDR3 is TGTGCCAGCCGCGTTTACAGGGACAATTCACCCCTCCACTTT.

J is TRBJ2-5 and V is TRBV5-1; 15 nucleotides match TRBD2. The J segment lost 5 bases and the V segment lost 0 bases, leaving 5 bases of the junction unmatched. Germline V lookup: CDR1 SGHRS, CDR2 YFSETQ. This CDR3 has 17 amino acids. The CDR3 spells CASSLGTSGGAGETQYF. CDR3 nucleotide sequence: TGCGCCAGCAGCTTGGGGACTAGCGGGGGGGCCGGGGAGACCCAGTACTTC.

The chain carries TRBV9 and TRBJ2-7; D may be TRBD2 (7 bases). Per the germline V gene, CDR1 is SGDLS and CDR2 is YYNGEE. Trimming took 3 bases from V and 9 from J, leaving 19 bases between them. This CDR3 contains 14 residues. CDR3 nucleotides: TGTGCCAGCAGCGAGGGGGGGGATTTGATAGGGCAGTACTTC. It translates to CASSEGGDLIGQYF.

The chain recombines TRBV7-2 with TRBJ1-1; D may be TRBD1 (5 bases). CDR1 SGHTA and CDR2 FQGNSA come from the germline V gene. The CDR3 loop spans 17 amino acids. The germline V and J ends were trimmed by 5 bases and 1 base, with 20 bases remaining between them. CDR3 DNA: TGTGCCAGCAGCCCCCTGGGGGAGGGGTTATGGAACACTGAAGCTTTCTTT. It specifies CASSPLGEGLWNTEAFF. Based on the CDR3 plus reference TRBV7-2 and TRBJ1-1, the full variable domain is GAGVSQSPSNKVTEKGKDVELRCDPISGHTALYWYRQSLGQGLEFLIYFQGNSAPDKSGLPSDRFSAERTGGSVSTLTIQRTQQEDSAVYLCASSPLGEGLWNTEAFFGQGTRLTVV.

V usage is TRBV7-8 and J usage is TRBJ1-3, with D possibly TRBD1 on 6 matching bases. The germline CDR1 and CDR2 sequences are SGHVS and FQNEAQ. There are 18 residues in the CDR3. Trimming stripped 2 bases from V and 3 bases from J, with 20 bases between. CDR3 DNA: TGTGCCAGCAGCTTAAACGTTAGGACAGCTACATATGGAAACACCATATATTTT. Protein sequence: CASSLNVRTATYGNTIYF.

The chain is built from TRBV5-5 and TRBJ2-7, with 7 bases identical to TRBD1. V lost 3 bases to trimming and J lost 2 bases; unmatched junction nucleotides: 2. Germline values: CDR1 SGHKS, CDR2 YYEKEE (reference sequence). The CDR3 extends over 13 amino acids. CDR3 coding DNA: TGTGCCAGCAGCTACGGACAGGCCTACGAGCAGTACTTC. As protein: CASSYGQAYEQYF.

The chain employs TRBV29-1 and TRBJ2-5; 9 positions match TRBD1. CDR3 length: 13 residues. Germline trimming cut 4 bases from V and 4 bases from J; bases unmatched to any gene: 4. The germline V gene has CDR1 SQVTM and CDR2 ANQGSEA. This chain's CDR3 is CSVGDRVVETQYF. In DNA, the CDR3 is TGCAGCGTTGGGGACAGGGTCGTAGAGACCCAGTACTTC.